Listed here are 14 T cell receptor beta chains from one sample, sequenced in a study of blood T cell repertoires in COVID-19. Measured with immunoSEQ multiplex PCR; TCRdb has only the in-frame clones, and not every one. The sample consists of 200,000 to 250,000 clones, about 90% of them appearing once. The source material was peripheral blood. The receptors come from a man younger than 35 with active or convalescent COVID-19.

As regards this clone: Compared with germline, one end of the junction differs, possibly owing to a read error. The chain recombines TRBV7-7 with TRBJ2-2; tentative D call: TRBD1 (6 bases). CDR1 SSHAT and CDR2 FNYEAQ come from the germline V gene (reference sequence). The CDR3 is 15 amino acids. The CDR3 here is CASSWAGTPPGELFF. The DNA for the CDR3 is TGTGCTAGCAGCTGGGCCGGGACACCCCCCGGGGAGCTGTTTTTT. Combining the CDR3 with reference TRBV7-7 and TRBJ2-2 gives the whole variable domain GAGVSQSPRYKVTKRGQDVTLRCDPISSHATLYWYQQALGQGPEFLTYFNYEAQPDKSGLPSDRFSAERPEGSISTLTIQRTEQRDSAMYRCASSWAGTPPGELFFGEGSRLTVL.

The chain couples TRBV11-2 to TRBJ1-3; D gene ambiguous. V was pared by 5 bases and J by 0 bases, with 5 bases between. In germline, CDR1 is SGHAT, CDR2 FQNNGV. CDR3 length equals 13 residues. The CDR3 is CASSRNSGNTIYF. CDR3 in DNA: TGTGCCAGCAGCCGTAACTCTGGAAACACCATATATTTT.

The chain's CDR3 is CASSVDTGGSTEAFF. As DNA, the CDR3 is TGTGCCAGCAGCGTAGATACAGGGGGTAGCACTGAAGCTTTCTTT. The chain is built from TRBV9 and TRBJ1-1, with TRBD1 identical over 8 bases. Germline V lookup: CDR1 SGDLS, CDR2 YYNGEE. The CDR3 has 15 amino acids. The trim removed 0 bases at V and 4 bases at J, leaving 5 bases unmatched.

V gene TRBV27 combines with J gene TRBJ1-6, with D possibly being TRBD1 (6 bases). The CDR3 length is 14 residues. The germline gives CDR1 MNHEY, CDR2 SMNVEV (reference sequence). V was shortened by 3 bases and J by 7 bases, with 10 bases between the two germline ends. Here the CDR3 DNA reads TGTGCCAGCAGTTTGCAGGGGTCGAATTCACCCCTCCACTTT. It codes for CASSLQGSNSPLHF.

The J gene is TRBJ2-5, the V gene TRBV7-9, with D possibly TRBD1 on 6 matching bases. The CDR3 loop spans 15 amino acids. V was pared by 5 bases and J by 2 bases, with 15 bases between. CDR1 is SEHNR, CDR2 FQNEAQ, per germline (reference sequence). The CDR3 region has the DNA TGTGCCAGCAGCCCCGCGGCAGGGGCACAAGAGACCCAGTACTTC. This sequence encodes CASSPAAGAQETQYF.

The V call is TRBV27, the J call TRBJ2-1; 10 nucleotides line up with TRBD2. The CDR3 length is 16 residues. V lost 5 bases and J lost 3; bases outside the gene matches: 7. From germline, CDR1 is MNHEY and CDR2 SMNVEV (reference sequence). CDR3 in DNA: TGTGCCAGCAGTCACAACGGACTAGCGGTCTACAATGAGCAGTTCTTC. This encodes CASSHNGLAVYNEQFF.

On this clone itself: Other DNA sequences in this sample translate to the same CDR3. The chain couples TRBV12-3 or TRBV12-4 to TRBJ1-2; no clear D gene. The V end lost 2 bases, the J end lost 8 bases, and 6 bases lay between the germline ends. The CDR3 length is 11 residues. The CDR3 loop is CASSLRGGYTF. The CDR3 nucleotides read TGTGCCAGCAGTTTACGCGGGGGCTACACCTTC.

The chain links TRBV6-4 to TRBJ1-5; 8 nucleotides match TRBD1. V shed 8 bases and J 1 base; nucleotides not matched to a gene: 4. Germline V gene data show CDR1 as MRHNA and CDR2 as SNTAGT. The length of the CDR3 is 14 residues. In nucleotides, the CDR3 is TGTGCCAGCGAGACAGGGGCGAGCAATCAGCCCCAGCATTTT. As protein: CASETGASNQPQHF.

The J gene is TRBJ2-1, the V gene TRBV27; maybe TRBD2 (5 bases). V was shortened by 7 bases and J by 3 bases, with 13 bases between the two germline ends. Germline V gene sequence: CDR1 MNHEY, CDR2 SMNVEV (reference sequence). CDR3 size: 14 residues. The CDR3 DNA follows: TGTGCCAGCACCGAAACGGGGTTCTACAATGAGCAGTTCTTC. Protein product: CASTETGFYNEQFF.

This rearrangement joins TRBV24-1 to TRBJ2-2, with D possibly matching TRBD2 (5 bases). From germline, CDR1 is KGHDR and CDR2 SFDVKD. The CDR3 is made up of 13 amino acids. V gave up 7 bases and J gave up 6 bases, with 11 bases separating them. DNA for the CDR3: TGTGCCACCAGGGAGGCAGGATCCGGGGAGCTGTTTTTT. This sequence encodes CATREAGSGELFF.

The chain has TRBV30 and TRBJ1-1; TRBD1 is a possible D gene (6 bases). The CDR3 sequence is 14 residues long. Trimming took 5 bases from V and 1 from J, leaving 14 bases between them. CDR1 GTSNPN and CDR2 SVGIG come from the germline V gene (reference sequence). The CDR3 coding sequence is TGTGCCTGGGAGAGGGGGATTGGGAACACTGAAGCTTTCTTT. It encodes CAWERGIGNTEAFF.

This clone has just one count. This chain uses TRBV3-1 (or the pseudogene TRBV3-2) with TRBJ2-2; tentatively, D is TRBD1 (6 bases). CDR3 size: 14 residues. Germline CDR1 and CDR2: LGHDT and YNNKEL (reference sequence). With 1 base removed from V and 6 bases from J, the gap between germline ends came to 9 bases. CDR3 sequence (DNA): TGTGCCAGCAGCCAAGGTACAGGGCCCGGGGAGCTGTTTTTT. Amino acid sequence: CASSQGTGPGELFF.

As concerns this clone: Other DNA variants within this sample encode the same CDR3. This chain joins TRBV30 and TRBJ1-1, with TRBD1 matching 9 bases. CDR3 length: 14 amino acids. Germline CDR1 GTSNPN, CDR2 SVGIG (reference sequence). Unmatched junction bases numbered 3, after V lost 2 bases and J lost 2 bases. The CDR3 DNA sequence: TGTGCCTGGAGTCCGGGACAGGGTAACACTGAAGCTTTCTTT. It codes for CAWSPGQGNTEAFF. Looking up the rest from reference TRBV30 and TRBJ1-1 gives the full variable domain: SQTIHQWPATLVQPVGSPLSLECTVEGTSNPNLYWYRQAAGRGLQLLFYSVGIGQISSEVPQNLSASRPQDRQFILSSKKLLLSDSGFYLCAWSPGQGNTEAFFGQGTRLTVV.

This rearrangement joins TRBV28 to TRBJ2-2; 8 bases fit TRBD1. The CDR3 is 14 residues long. CDR1 is MDHEN, CDR2 SYDVKM, per germline. Trimming cost V 5 bases and J 4 bases; bases outside gene matches: 3. The CDR3 DNA reads TGTGCCAGCAGTAACGGACAGGGCACCGGGGAGCTGTTTTTT. Encoded protein: CASSNGQGTGELFF.